Below, one T cell receptor (beta chain) is given with its context. Its specificity is not known. The assay was immunoSEQ multiplex PCR, and TCRdb's table has in-frame clones only and misses some. Here the sample spans about 14,000 clones, around 49% being singletons. V was clipped by 7 bases and J by 1 base; unmatched bases: 7. This CDR3 has 14 amino acids. Germline assignment: CDR1 MNHNS and CDR2 SASEGT. Cells that made up the mixed lymphocyte reaction were cocultured at 37°C for approximately 6 days. The data were obtained in a study of siplizumab effects on memory and regulatory T cells. Sequenced material: CFSE-low (dividing) CD4+ T cells sorted from an allogeneic mixed lymphocyte reaction. This TCR derives from a human donor in good health; the cells came from an allogeneic mixed lymphocyte reaction. The rearrangement joins TRBV6-1 to TRBJ2-7; TRBD1 aligns across 7 bases. The CDR3 protein is CASNLMGQSYEQYF. Here the CDR3 DNA reads TGTGCCAGCAACCTTATGGGACAGTCCTACGAGCAGTACTTC.